A selection of T cell receptor beta chains follows, all from one sample in a study of T cells in Graves' hyperthyroidism and ophthalmopathy. TCRdb analysed the multiplex PCR reads with MiXCR anew, one entry per CDR3 protein. The sample has about 350,000 distinct CDR3 sequences, approximately 15% seen once; the top ten hold roughly 24%. Sequences were obtained from blood. Receptors originate from a woman in her thirties with Graves' hyperthyroidism. Each CDR3 is given with its conserved first and last residue. The order of the fields is J gene, clone size, V gene, D gene, CDR3 protein, CDR3 DNA. The D gene is left open where the match is weak. Part of the rows lack a size; the others show once, few, many or a class for expanded clones.

TRBJ2-1,NA,TRBV9,TRBD2,CASSVVPAGVRNEQFF,TGTGCCAGCAGCGTAGTACCAGCGGGGGTGCGCAATGAGCAGTTCTTC
TRBJ1-5,NA,TRBV6-1,NA,CASSEWIGGSQPQHF,TGTGCCAGCAGTGAATGGATAGGGGGGAGTCAGCCCCAGCATTTT
TRBJ2-1,many,TRBV28,NA,CASSLSLGSTSEQFF,TGTGCCAGCAGTTTAAGCCTCGGGTCGACAAGTGAGCAGTTCTTC
TRBJ1-4,many,TRBV6-1,TRBD1,CASLTGTGNEKLFF,TGTGCCAGCCTAACCGGGACAGGGAATGAAAAACTGTTTTTT
TRBJ2-2,few,TRBV29-1,NA,CSVAFRGGTGELFF,TGCAGCGTTGCCTTCAGGGGTGGCACCGGGGAGCTGTTTTTT
TRBJ2-7,many,TRBV18,NA,CASSPAGTYEQYF,TGTGCCAGCTCACCGGCAGGGACCTACGAGCAGTACTTC
TRBJ1-2,NA,TRBV11-2,NA,CTSSLDQGGLYGYTF,TGTACCAGCAGCTTAGATCAGGGCGGCCTGTATGGCTACACCTTC
TRBJ2-7,NA,TRBV30,NA,CACRNSYEQYF,TGTGCCTGCAGGAATTCCTACGAGCAGTACTTC
TRBJ1-1,many,TRBV12-3/TRBV12-4,NA,CASSLAPGDTEAFF,TGTGCCAGCAGTTTGGCGCCCGGGGACACTGAAGCTTTCTTT
TRBJ2-5,few,TRBV5-4,TRBD2,CASSTSVGKSQETQYF,TGTGCCAGCAGTACTAGCGTTGGGAAGAGTCAAGAGACCCAGTACTTC
TRBJ1-1,many,TRBV30,TRBD1,CAWSGGDRGRNAFF,TGTGCCTGGAGTGGGGGGGACAGGGGTAGGAACGCTTTCTTT
TRBJ1-1,few,TRBV4-1,NA,CASSHFLRGPSILPEAFF,TGCGCCAGCAGCCATTTCCTCCGGGGACCTTCCATCTTGCCTGAAGCTTTCTTT